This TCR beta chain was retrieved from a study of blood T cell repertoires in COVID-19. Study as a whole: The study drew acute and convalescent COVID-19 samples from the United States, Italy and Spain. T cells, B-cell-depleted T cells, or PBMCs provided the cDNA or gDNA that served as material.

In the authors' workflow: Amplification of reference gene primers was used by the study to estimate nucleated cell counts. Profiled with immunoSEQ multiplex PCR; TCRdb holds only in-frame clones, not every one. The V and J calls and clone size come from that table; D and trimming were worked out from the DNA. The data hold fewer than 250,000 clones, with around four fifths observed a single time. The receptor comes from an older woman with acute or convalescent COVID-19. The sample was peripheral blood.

The CDR3 protein is CASRQHAGQAKNIQYF. The CDR3 coding sequence is TGTGCCAGCAGGCAACACGCGGGCCAAGCCAAAAACATTCAGTACTTC. J is TRBJ2-4 and V is TRBV27, with D maybe TRBD2 (5 bases). CDR1 is MNHEY and CDR2 is SMNVEV in the germline V gene (reference sequence). The V gene lost 6 bases and the J gene lost 0 bases, with 15 bases spanning the gap. The CDR3 extends over 16 amino acids.